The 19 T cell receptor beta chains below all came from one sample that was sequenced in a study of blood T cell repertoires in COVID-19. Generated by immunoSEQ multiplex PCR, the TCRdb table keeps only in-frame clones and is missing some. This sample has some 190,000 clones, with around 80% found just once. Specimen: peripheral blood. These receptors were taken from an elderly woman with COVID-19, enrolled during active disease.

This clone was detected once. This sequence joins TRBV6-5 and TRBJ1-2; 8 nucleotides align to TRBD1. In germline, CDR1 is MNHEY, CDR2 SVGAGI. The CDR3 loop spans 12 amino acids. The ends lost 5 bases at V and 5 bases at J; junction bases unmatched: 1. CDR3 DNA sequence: TGTGCCAGCAGTCAGGGGGCGTATGGCTACACCTTC. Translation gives CASSQGAYGYTF.

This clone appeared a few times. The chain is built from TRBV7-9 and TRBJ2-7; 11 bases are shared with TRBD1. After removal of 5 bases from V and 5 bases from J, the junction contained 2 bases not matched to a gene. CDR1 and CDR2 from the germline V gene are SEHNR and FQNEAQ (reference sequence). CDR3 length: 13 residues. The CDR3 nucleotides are TGTGCCAGCAGCCCGGGACAGGGGGACGAGCAGTACTTC. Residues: CASSPGQGDEQYF.

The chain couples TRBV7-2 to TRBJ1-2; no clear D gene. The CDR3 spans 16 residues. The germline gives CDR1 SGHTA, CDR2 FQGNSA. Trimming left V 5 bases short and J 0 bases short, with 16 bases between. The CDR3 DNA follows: TGTGCCAGCAGCCGCAGACGCCCCGGAGCTAACTATGGCTACACCTTC. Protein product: CASSRRRPGANYGYTF. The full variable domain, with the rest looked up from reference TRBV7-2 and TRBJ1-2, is GAGVSQSPSNKVTEKGKDVELRCDPISGHTALYWYRQSLGQGLEFLIYFQGNSAPDKSGLPSDRFSAERTGGSVSTLTIQRTQQEDSAVYLCASSRRRPGANYGYTFGSGTRLTVV.

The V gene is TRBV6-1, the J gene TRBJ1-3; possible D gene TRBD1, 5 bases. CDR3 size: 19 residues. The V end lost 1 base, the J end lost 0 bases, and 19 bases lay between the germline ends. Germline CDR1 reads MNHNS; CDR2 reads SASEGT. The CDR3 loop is CASSEERGFGGASGNTIYF. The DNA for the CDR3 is TGTGCCAGCAGTGAAGAAAGAGGATTCGGCGGGGCCTCTGGAAACACCATATATTTT.

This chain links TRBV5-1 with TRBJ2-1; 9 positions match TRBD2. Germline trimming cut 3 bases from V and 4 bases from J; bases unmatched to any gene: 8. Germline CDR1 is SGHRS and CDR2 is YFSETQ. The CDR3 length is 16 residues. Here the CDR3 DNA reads TGCGCCAGCAGCTGGCTAGCGGGGAATCCTTACAATGAGCAGTTCTTC. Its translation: CASSWLAGNPYNEQFF.

The CDR3 DNA follows: TGTGCCAGCAGCGTCGCCGGGGGGAGCAGTGCAGATACGCAGTATTTT. Translating it yields CASSVAGGSSADTQYF. This chain joins TRBV9 and TRBJ2-3; TRBD2 aligns across 7 bases. CDR3 length equals 16 residues. Germline V lookup: CDR1 SGDLS, CDR2 YYNGEE. J gave up 4 bases and V 2 bases, and 10 bases lay outside the gene matches.

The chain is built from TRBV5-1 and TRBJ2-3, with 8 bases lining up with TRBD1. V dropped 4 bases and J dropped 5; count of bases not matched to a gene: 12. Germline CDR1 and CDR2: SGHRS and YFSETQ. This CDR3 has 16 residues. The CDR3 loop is CASSLYFQGAGDTQYF. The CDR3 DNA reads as TGCGCCAGCAGCCTCTACTTCCAGGGGGCGGGAGATACGCAGTATTTT.

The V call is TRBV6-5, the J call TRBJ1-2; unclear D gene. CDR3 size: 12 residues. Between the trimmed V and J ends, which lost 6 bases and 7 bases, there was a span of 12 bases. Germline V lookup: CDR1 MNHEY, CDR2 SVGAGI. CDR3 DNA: TGTGCCAGCAGCTTCGTGTCGGGTGGCTACACCTTC. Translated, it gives CASSFVSGGYTF.

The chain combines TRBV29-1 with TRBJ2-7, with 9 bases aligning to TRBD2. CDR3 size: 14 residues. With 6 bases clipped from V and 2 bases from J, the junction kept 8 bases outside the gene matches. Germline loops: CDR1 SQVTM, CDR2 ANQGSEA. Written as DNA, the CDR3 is TGCAGCGTCCTAAAGCGGGGGGAGACCTACGAGCAGTACTTC. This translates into CSVLKRGETYEQYF.

In DNA form, the CDR3 reads TGTGCCAGCAGTGTTGGACAGGCTGGGGCCAACGTCCTGACTTTC. Translated, it gives CASSVGQAGANVLTF. This sequence joins TRBV2 and TRBJ2-6; 7 positions agree with TRBD1. V lost 4 bases to trimming and J lost 2 bases; unmatched junction nucleotides: 2. This CDR3 region has 15 residues. The germline gives CDR1 SNHLY, CDR2 FYNNEI.

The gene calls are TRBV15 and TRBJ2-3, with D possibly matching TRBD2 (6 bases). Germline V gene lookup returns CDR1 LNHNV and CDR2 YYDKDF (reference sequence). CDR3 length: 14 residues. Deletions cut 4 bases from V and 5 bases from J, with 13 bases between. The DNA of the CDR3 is TGTGCCACCAGCATCAGCCGGAGGGAAGATACGCAGTATTTT. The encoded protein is CATSISRREDTQYF.

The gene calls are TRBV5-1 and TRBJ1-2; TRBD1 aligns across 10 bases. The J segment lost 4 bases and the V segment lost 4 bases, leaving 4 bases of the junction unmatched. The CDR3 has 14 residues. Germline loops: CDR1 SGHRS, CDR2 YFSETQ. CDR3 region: CASSSRTGGYGYTF. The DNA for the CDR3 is TGCGCCAGCAGCAGCCGGACAGGGGGCTATGGCTACACCTTC. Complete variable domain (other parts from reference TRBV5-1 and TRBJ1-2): KAGVTQTPRYLIKTRGQQVTLSCSPISGHRSVSWYQQTPGQGLQFLFEYFSETQRNKGNFPGRFSGRQFSNSRSEMNVSTLELGDSALYLCASSSRTGGYGYTFGSGTRLTVV.

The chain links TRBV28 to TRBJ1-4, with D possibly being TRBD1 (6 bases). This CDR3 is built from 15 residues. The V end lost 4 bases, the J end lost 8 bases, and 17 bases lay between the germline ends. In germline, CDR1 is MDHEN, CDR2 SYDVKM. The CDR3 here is CASSSPRGGEEKLFF. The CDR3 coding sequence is TGTGCCAGCAGTTCCCCCCGAGGGGGGGAAGAAAAACTGTTTTTT. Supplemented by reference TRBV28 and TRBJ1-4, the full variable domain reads DVKVTQSSRYLVKRTGEKVFLECVQDMDHENMFWYRQDPGLGLRLIYFSYDVKMKEKGDIPEGYSVSREKKERFSLILESASTNQTSMYLCASSSPRGGEEKLFFGSGTQLSVL.

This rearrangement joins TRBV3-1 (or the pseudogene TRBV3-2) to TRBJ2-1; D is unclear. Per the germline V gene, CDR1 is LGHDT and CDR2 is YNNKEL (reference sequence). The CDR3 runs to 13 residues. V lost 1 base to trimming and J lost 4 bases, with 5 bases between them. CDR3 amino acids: CASSQARYNEQFF. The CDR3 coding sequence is TGTGCCAGCAGCCAAGCGCGGTACAATGAGCAGTTCTTC.

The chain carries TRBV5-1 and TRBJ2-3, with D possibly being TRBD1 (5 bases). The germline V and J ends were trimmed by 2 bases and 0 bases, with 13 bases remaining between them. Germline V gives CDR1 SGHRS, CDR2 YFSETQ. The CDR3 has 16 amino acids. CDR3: CASSLGQGTSTDTQYF. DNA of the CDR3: TGCGCCAGCAGCTTAGGGCAGGGTACGAGCACAGATACGCAGTATTTT.

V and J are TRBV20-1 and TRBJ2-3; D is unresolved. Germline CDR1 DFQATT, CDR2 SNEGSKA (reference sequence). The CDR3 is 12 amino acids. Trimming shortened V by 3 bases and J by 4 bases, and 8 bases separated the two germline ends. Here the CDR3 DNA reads TGCAGTGCTAGTTTGGCCCCAGATACGCAGTATTTT. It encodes CSASLAPDTQYF.

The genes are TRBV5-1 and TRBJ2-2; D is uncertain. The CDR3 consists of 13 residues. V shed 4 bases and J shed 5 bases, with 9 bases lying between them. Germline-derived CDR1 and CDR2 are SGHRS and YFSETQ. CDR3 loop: CASSPSETGELFF. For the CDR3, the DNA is TGCGCCAGCAGCCCCTCGGAGACCGGGGAGCTGTTTTTT.

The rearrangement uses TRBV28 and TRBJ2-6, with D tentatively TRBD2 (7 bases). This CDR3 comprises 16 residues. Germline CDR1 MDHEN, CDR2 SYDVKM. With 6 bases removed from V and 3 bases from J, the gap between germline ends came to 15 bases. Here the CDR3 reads CASSNREGFGANVLTF. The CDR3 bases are TGTGCCAGCAGCAACAGGGAGGGGTTTGGGGCCAACGTCCTGACTTTC.

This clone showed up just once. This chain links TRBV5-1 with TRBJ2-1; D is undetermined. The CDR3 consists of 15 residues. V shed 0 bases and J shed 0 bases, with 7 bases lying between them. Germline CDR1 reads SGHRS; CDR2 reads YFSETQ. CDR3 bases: TGCGCCAGCAGCTTGGACATAAGCTCCTACAATGAGCAGTTCTTC. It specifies CASSLDISSYNEQFF.